This entry is about one TCR beta chain. The sample originates from a study of radiotherapy plus CTLA-4 blockade in lung cancer. Study overall: Objective responses were seen in around 20% of patients, disease control in more than 30%.

Using immunoSEQ multiplex PCR, the repertoire was profiled, and TCRdb retains in-frame clones only, with some absent. The data show 130,000 or so clones, about nine tenths seen once. Sequences were derived from peripheral blood, sampled from a patient treated with radiotherapy plus ipilimumab. The clonotype was recovered from a human donor with non-small cell lung cancer that progressed on radiotherapy plus ipilimumab.

The CDR3 loop reads CASTLAGTLVSYNEQFF. CDR3 sequence (DNA): TGTGCCAGCACCTTGGCCGGGACACTAGTCTCCTACAATGAGCAGTTCTTC. The V and J genes are TRBV7-2 and TRBJ2-1; tentatively, D is TRBD1 (6 bases). The germline CDR1 and CDR2 sequences are SGHTA and FQGNSA. The CDR3 has 17 amino acids. The V gene lost 7 bases and the J gene lost 0 bases, with 19 bases spanning the gap.